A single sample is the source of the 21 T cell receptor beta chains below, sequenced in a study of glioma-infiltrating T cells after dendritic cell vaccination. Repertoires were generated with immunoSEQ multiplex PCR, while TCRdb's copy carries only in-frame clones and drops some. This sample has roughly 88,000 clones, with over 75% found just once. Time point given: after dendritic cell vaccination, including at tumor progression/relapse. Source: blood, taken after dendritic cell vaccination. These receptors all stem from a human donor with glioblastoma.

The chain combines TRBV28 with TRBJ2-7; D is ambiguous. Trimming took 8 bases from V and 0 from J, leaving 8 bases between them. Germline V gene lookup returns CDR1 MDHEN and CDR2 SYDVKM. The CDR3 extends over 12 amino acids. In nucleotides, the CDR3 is TGTGCCAGCTGGGCTAACTCCTACGAGCAGTACTTC. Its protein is CASWANSYEQYF.

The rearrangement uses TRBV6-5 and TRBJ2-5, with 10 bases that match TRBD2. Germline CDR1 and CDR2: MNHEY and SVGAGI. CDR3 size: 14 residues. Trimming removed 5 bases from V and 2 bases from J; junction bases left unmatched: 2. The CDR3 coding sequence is TGTGCCAGCAGTGTAGCGGGGGGACAAGAGACCCAGTACTTC. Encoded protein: CASSVAGGQETQYF.

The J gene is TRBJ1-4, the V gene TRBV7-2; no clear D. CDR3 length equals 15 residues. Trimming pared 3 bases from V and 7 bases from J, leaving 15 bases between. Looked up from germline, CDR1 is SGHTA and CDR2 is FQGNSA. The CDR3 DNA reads TGTGCCAGCAGCTTTCGGGCGGCGGGTTCTGAAAAACTGTTTTTT. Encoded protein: CASSFRAAGSEKLFF.

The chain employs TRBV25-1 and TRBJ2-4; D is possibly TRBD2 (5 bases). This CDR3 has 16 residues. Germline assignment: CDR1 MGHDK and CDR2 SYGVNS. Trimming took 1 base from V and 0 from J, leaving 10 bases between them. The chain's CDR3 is CASSESAAGAKNIQYF. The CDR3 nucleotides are TGTGCCAGCAGTGAATCCGCGGCGGGAGCCAAAAACATTCAGTACTTC.

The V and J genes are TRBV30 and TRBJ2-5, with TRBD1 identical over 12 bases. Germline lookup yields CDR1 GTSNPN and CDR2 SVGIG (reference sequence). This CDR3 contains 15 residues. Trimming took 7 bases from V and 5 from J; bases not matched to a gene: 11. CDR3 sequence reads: CASTGGTGGLETQYF. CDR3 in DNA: TGTGCCTCTACGGGGGGGACAGGGGGCCTGGAGACCCAGTACTTC.

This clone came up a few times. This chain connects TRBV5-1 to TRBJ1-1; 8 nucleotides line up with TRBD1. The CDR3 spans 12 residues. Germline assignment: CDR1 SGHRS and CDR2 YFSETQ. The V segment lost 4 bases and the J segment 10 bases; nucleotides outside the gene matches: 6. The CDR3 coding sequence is TGCGCCAGCAGCGACAGGGGCGAGAGAGCTTTCTTT. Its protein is CASSDRGERAFF.

In DNA, the CDR3 is TGTGCCAGCAGCCAGGGACAGGGAGGCGCCTACGAGCAGTACTTC. Translation: CASSQGQGGAYEQYF. V and J are TRBV7-7 and TRBJ2-7, with 9 bases fitting TRBD1. CDR1 is SSHAT and CDR2 is FNYEAQ in the germline V gene (reference sequence). V gave up 5 bases and J gave up 2 bases; unmatched junction bases: 7. There are 15 residues in the CDR3.

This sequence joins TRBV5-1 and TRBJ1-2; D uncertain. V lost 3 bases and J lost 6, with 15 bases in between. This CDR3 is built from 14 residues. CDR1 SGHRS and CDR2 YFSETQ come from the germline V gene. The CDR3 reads CASSSGGNANGYTF. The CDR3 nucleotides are TGCGCCAGCAGCTCCGGAGGGAATGCTAATGGCTACACCTTC.

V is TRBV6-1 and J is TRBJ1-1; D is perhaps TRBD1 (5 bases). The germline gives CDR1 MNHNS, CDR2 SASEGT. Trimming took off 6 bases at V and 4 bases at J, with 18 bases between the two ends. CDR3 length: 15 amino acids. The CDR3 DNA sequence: TGTGCCAGCAGGGGACTGATGCCGGTGTTCACTGAAGCTTTCTTT. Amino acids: CASRGLMPVFTEAFF.

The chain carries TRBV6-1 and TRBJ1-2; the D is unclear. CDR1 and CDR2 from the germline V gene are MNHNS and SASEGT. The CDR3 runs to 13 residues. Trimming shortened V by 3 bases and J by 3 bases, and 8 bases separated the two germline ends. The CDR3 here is CASSDPSDYGYTF. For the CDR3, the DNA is TGTGCCAGCAGTGATCCTTCAGACTATGGCTACACCTTC.

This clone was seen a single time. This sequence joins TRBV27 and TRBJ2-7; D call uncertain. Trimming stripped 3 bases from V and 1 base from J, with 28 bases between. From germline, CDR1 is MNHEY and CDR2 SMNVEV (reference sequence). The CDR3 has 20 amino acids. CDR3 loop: CASSFRPAQLTRRPSYEQYF. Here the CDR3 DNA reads TGTGCCAGCAGTTTCCGACCCGCCCAGCTCACCAGGCGCCCATCCTACGAGCAGTACTTC.

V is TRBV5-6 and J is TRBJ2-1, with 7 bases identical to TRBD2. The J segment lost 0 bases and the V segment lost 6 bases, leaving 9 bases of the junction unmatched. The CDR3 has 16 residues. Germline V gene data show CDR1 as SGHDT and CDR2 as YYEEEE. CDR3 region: CASIRPGGRSYNEQFF. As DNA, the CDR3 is TGTGCCAGCATCCGCCCGGGGGGACGCTCCTACAATGAGCAGTTCTTC.

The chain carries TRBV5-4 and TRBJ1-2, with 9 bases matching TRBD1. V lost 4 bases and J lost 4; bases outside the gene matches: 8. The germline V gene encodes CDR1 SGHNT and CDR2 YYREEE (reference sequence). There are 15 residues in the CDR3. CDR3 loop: CASSIRDRASYGYTF. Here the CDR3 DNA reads TGTGCCAGCAGCATCCGGGACAGGGCCTCCTATGGCTACACCTTC.

CDR3 protein: CASTGQGNTEAFF. The CDR3, as DNA: TGTGCCAGTACAGGACAGGGAAACACTGAAGCTTTCTTT. The chain joins TRBV19 to TRBJ1-1; 8 bases are a match to TRBD1. V shed 7 bases and J 2 bases; nucleotides not matched to a gene: 3. This CDR3 is 13 amino acids long. Germline V gene data show CDR1 as LNHDA and CDR2 as SQIVND (reference sequence).

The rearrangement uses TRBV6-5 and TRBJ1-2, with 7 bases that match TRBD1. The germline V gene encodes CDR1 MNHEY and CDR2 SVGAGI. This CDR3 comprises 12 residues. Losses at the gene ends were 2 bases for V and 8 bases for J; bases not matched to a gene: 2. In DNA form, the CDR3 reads TGTGCCAGCAGTTACGACAGGGTCGGCTACACCTTC. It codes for CASSYDRVGYTF.

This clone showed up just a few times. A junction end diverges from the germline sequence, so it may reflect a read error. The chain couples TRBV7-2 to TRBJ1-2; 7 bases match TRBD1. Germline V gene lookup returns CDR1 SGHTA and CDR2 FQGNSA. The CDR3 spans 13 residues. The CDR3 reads CASSKDPLPGQSF. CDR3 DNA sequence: TGTGCCAGCAGCAAGGACCCTCTCCCGGGACAGAGCTTC.

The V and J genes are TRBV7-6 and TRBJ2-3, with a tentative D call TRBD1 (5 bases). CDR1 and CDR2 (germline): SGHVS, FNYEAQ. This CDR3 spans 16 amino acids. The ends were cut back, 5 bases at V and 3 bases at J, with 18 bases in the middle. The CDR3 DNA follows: TGTGCCAGCAGCCCTCTCGGCAGGGATTTAACAGATACGCAGTATTTT. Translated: CASSPLGRDLTDTQYF.

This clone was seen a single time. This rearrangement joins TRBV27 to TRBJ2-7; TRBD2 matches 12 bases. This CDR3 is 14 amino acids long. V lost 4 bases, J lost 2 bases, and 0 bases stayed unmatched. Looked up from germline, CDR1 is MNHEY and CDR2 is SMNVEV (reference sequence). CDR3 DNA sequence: TGTGCCAGCAGTTGGACTAGCGGGACCTACGAGCAGTACGTC. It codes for CASSWTSGTYEQYV.

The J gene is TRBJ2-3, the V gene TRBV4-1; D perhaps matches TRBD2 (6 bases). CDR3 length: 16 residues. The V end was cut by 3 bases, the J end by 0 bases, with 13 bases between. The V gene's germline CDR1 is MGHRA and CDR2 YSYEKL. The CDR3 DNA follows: TGCGCCAGCAGCCAGATAAGCGGGCTAAGCACAGATACGCAGTATTTT. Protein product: CASSQISGLSTDTQYF.

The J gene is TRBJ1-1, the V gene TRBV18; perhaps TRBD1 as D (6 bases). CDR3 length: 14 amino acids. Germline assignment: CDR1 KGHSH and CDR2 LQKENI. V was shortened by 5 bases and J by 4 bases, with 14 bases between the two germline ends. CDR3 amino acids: CASSDDRSITEAFF. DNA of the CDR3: TGTGCCAGCTCAGACGACAGGTCGATCACTGAAGCTTTCTTT.

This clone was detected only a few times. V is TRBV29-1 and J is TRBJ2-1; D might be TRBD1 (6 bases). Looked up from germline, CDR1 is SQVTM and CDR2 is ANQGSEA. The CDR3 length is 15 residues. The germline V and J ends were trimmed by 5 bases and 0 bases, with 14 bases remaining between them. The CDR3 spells CSVLGAQSSYNEQFF. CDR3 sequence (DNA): TGCAGCGTTTTGGGGGCCCAGAGCTCCTACAATGAGCAGTTCTTC.